Below are 15 T cell receptor beta chains sequenced from a single sample in a study of beta chain features in type 1 diabetes. Their antigen targets remain unknown. Study-wide results and caveats: Researchers report that Type 1 diabetes patients had moderately but significantly shorter TCRB CDR3s across all four CD4+ subsets.

Sequenced material consisted of expressed TCRB transcripts (all of the isolated RNA was reverse transcribed). The data were produced by immunoSEQ multiplex PCR, yet TCRdb's version contains in-frame clones alone and is incomplete. This table has some 350,000 clones, 9.6% appearing once. Sequencing was done on a sample of central memory CD4+ T cells from blood. The source of these receptors is a man aged 25 to 45 with type 1 diabetes.

This chain uses TRBV7-2 with TRBJ2-1; 11 positions match TRBD2. The ends lost 6 bases at V and 0 bases at J; junction bases unmatched: 13. Germline assignment: CDR1 SGHTA and CDR2 FQGNSA. This CDR3 is built from 19 residues. CDR3 residues: CASRLGGLAVKSSYNEQFF. CDR3 DNA sequence: TGTGCCAGCAGACTAGGGGGACTAGCGGTTAAGAGCTCCTACAATGAGCAGTTCTTC.

This clone was seen only a few times. The chain joins TRBV6-5 to TRBJ2-1; 9 bases line up with TRBD2. Germline CDR1 is MNHEY and CDR2 is SVGAGI. V lost 4 bases and J lost 7; bases outside the gene matches: 11. CDR3 length: 16 residues. The CDR3 DNA follows: TGTGCCAGCAGTTTCCTTTTAGCGGGAGACGGTAATGAGCAGTTCTTC. Translation gives CASSFLLAGDGNEQFF.

This clone was detected a few times. This rearrangement joins TRBV7-9 to TRBJ2-3, with TRBD2 matching over 13 bases. The CDR3 loop spans 15 amino acids. Trimming cost V 7 bases and J 4 bases; bases outside gene matches: 5. Per the germline V gene, CDR1 is SEHNR and CDR2 is FQNEAQ (reference sequence). CDR3 in amino acids: CASTTLAGGADTQYF. CDR3 sequence (DNA): TGTGCCAGCACCACACTAGCGGGAGGGGCAGATACGCAGTATTTT.

This chain connects TRBV4-3 to TRBJ2-7; 7 bases align to TRBD2. The length of the CDR3 is 15 residues. The trim removed 1 base at V and 6 bases at J, leaving 9 bases unmatched. Germline lookup yields CDR1 LGHNA and CDR2 YSLEER. The CDR3, as DNA: TGCGCCAGCAGCCAAGTATCGGCGGGAGTGGTCGAGCAGTACTTC. Translated: CASSQVSAGVVEQYF.

The V and J genes are TRBV10-3 and TRBJ2-1; 9 bases align to TRBD1. CDR3 length: 15 residues. The ends lost 3 bases at V and 8 bases at J; junction bases unmatched: 8. CDR1 and CDR2 from the germline V gene are ENHRY and SYGVKD. DNA for the CDR3: TGTGCCATCAGTGAAGGACAGGGGCGGGTGTATGAGCAGTTCTTC. Protein sequence: CAISEGQGRVYEQFF.

The chain couples TRBV27 to TRBJ1-4; possible D gene TRBD1, 5 bases. Germline V gene lookup returns CDR1 MNHEY and CDR2 SMNVEV (reference sequence). This CDR3 contains 14 residues. The ends were cut back, 7 bases at V and 7 bases at J, with 16 bases in the middle. CDR3 in amino acids: CASTRRGGGEKLFF. DNA for the CDR3: TGTGCCAGCACGCGACGGGGTGGGGGTGAAAAACTGTTTTTT.

In this sample, this clone turned up a few times. The V gene is TRBV27, the J gene TRBJ2-7; possible D gene TRBD1, 6 bases. Trimming removed 6 bases at V and 3 bases at J, with 15 bases between. CDR1 is MNHEY, CDR2 SMNVEV, per germline (reference sequence). CDR3 length: 14 amino acids. CDR3 DNA: TGTGCCAGCAGGAGAGGGGGTCAGGGCTACGAGCAGTACTTC. The encoded protein is CASRRGGQGYEQYF.

The chain recombines TRBV4-2 with TRBJ2-5; 12 nucleotides agree with TRBD1. The CDR3 has 16 amino acids. From germline, CDR1 is LGHNA and CDR2 YNFKEQ. V trimming: 4 bases; J trimming: 5 bases; junction bases outside the gene matches: 8. The CDR3 reads CASSPMGTGGGETQYF. In nucleotides, the CDR3 is TGTGCCAGCAGCCCCATGGGGACAGGGGGCGGGGAGACCCAGTACTTC.

There are a few counts of this clone. The chain has TRBV30 and TRBJ2-1, with no clear D. There are 15 residues in the CDR3. The V and J ends lost 0 bases and 0 bases respectively, with 9 bases between them. Germline CDR1 GTSNPN, CDR2 SVGIG (reference sequence). The CDR3 coding sequence is TGTGCCTGGAGTGTTTTTTCAGGCTCCTACAATGAGCAGTTCTTC. Residues: CAWSVFSGSYNEQFF.

The chain recombines TRBV5-4 with TRBJ2-1; tentative D call: TRBD2 (6 bases). Germline V gives CDR1 SGHNT, CDR2 YYREEE (reference sequence). The CDR3 consists of 15 residues. Trimming left V 9 bases short and J 0 bases short, with 16 bases between. CDR3 protein: CATHSSGPSYNEQFF. The CDR3 bases are TGTGCCACCCATTCCAGCGGGCCCTCCTACAATGAGCAGTTCTTC.

With respect to this clone: Different DNA sequences within this sample yield the same CDR3. This chain joins TRBV7-3 and TRBJ2-2; D remains unclear. CDR3 length: 12 residues. V gave up 4 bases and J gave up 0 bases, with 0 bases separating them. CDR1 SGHTA and CDR2 FQGTGA come from the germline V gene. The CDR3 bases are TGTGCCAGCAGCTCGAACACCGGGGAGCTGTTTTTT. Residues: CASSSNTGELFF.

This clone appeared a few times. The chain couples TRBV30 to TRBJ1-2; no reliable D call. V was shortened by 0 bases and J by 4 bases, with 6 bases between the two germline ends. This CDR3 comprises 12 residues. Germline assignment: CDR1 GTSNPN and CDR2 SVGIG (reference sequence). CDR3 nucleotide sequence: TGTGCCTGGAGTGTGTCCGCCTATGGCTACACCTTC. This translates into CAWSVSAYGYTF. Using reference TRBV30 and TRBJ1-2 for the parts outside the CDR3, the full variable domain is SQTIHQWPATLVQPVGSPLSLECTVEGTSNPNLYWYRQAAGRGLQLLFYSVGIGQISSEVPQNLSASRPQDRQFILSSKKLLLSDSGFYLCAWSVSAYGYTFGSGTRLTVV.

A word on this clone: It may be a read error: a sequence one base away is much more abundant. This rearrangement joins TRBV9 to TRBJ2-7; no clear D gene. Germline lookup yields CDR1 SGDLS and CDR2 YYNGEE. The ends were cut back, 3 bases at V and 2 bases at J, with 3 bases in the middle. CDR3 size: 11 residues. The CDR3 DNA reads as TGTGCCAGCAGCGATGCCTACGAGCAGTACTTC. It codes for CASSDAYEQYF. The full variable domain, with the rest looked up from reference TRBV9 and TRBJ2-7, is DSGVTQTPKHLITATGQRVTLRCSPRSGDLSVYWYQQSLDQGLQFLIQYYNGEERAKGNILERFSAQQFPDLHSELNLSSLELGDSALYFCASSDAYEQYFGPGTRLTVT.

The chain couples TRBV4-3 to TRBJ2-7; 9 bases line up with TRBD1. Germline CDR1 reads LGHNA; CDR2 reads YSLEER. The V segment lost 1 base and the J segment 6 bases; nucleotides outside the gene matches: 7. The CDR3 covers 15 residues. This CDR3 is CASSQVGQGPSEQYF. The CDR3 bases are TGCGCCAGCAGCCAAGTGGGACAGGGTCCCAGCGAGCAGTACTTC.

This clone was counted between two and nine times. This sequence joins TRBV7-9 and TRBJ1-1, with TRBD1 identical over 10 bases. CDR3 length equals 16 residues. CDR1 SEHNR and CDR2 FQNEAQ come from the germline V gene (reference sequence). The trim removed 4 bases at V and 4 bases at J, leaving 9 bases unmatched. DNA for the CDR3: TGTGCCAGCAGCTCGATTCTCGGACAGGGGGGCACTGAAGCTTTCTTT. This sequence encodes CASSSILGQGGTEAFF.